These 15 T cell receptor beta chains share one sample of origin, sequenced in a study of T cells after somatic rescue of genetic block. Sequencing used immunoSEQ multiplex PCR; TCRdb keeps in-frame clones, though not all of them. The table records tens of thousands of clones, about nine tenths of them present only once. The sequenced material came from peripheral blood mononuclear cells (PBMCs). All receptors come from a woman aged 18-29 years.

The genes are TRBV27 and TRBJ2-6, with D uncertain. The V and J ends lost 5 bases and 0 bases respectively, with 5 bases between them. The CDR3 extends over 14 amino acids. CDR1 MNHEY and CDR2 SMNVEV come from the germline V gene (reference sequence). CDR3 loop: CASSPRSGANVLTF. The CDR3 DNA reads TGTGCCAGCAGTCCCCGCTCTGGGGCCAACGTCCTGACTTTC.

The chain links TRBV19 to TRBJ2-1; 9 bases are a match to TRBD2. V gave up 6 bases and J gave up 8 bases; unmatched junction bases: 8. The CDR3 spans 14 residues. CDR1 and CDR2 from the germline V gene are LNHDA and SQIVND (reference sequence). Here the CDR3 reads CASREAGGGDEQFF. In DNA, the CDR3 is TGTGCCAGTAGAGAAGCGGGAGGCGGGGATGAGCAGTTCTTC.

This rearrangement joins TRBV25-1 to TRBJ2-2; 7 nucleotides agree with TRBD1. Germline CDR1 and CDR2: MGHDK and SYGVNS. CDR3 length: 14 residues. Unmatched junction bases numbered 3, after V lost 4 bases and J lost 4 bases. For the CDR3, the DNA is TGTGCCAGCAGTGTTCCAGGGGGCACCGGGGAGCTGTTTTTT. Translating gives CASSVPGGTGELFF.

The CDR3 bases are TGTGCCAGCAGCCCCCGAGGGACCGGGGAGCTGTTTTTT. This translates into CASSPRGTGELFF. The chain combines TRBV5-6 with TRBJ2-2, with D maybe TRBD2 (5 bases). Trimming pared 4 bases from V and 5 bases from J, leaving 9 bases between. Looked up from germline, CDR1 is SGHDT and CDR2 is YYEEEE. The CDR3 covers 13 residues.

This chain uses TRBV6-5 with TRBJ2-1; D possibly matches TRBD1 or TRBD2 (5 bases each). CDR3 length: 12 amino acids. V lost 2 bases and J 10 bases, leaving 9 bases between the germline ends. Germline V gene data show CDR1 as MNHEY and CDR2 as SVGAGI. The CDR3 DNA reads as TGTGCCAGCAGTTACACCGGGACCGAGCAGTTCTTC. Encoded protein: CASSYTGTEQFF.

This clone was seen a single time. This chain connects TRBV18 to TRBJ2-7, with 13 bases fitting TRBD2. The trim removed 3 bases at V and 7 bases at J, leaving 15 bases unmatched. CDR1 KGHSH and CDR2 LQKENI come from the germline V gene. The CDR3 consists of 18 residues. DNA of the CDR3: TGTGCCAGCTCACCCGGACAGGGGGGGACTAGCGGGACTTTTGAGCAGTACTTC. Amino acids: CASSPGQGGTSGTFEQYF.

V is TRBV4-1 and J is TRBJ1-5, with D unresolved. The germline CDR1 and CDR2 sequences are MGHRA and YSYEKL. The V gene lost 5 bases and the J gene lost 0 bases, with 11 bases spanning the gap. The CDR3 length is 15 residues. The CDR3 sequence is CASSVSRNSNQPQHF. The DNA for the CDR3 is TGCGCCAGCAGCGTAAGTCGGAATAGCAATCAGCCCCAGCATTTT.

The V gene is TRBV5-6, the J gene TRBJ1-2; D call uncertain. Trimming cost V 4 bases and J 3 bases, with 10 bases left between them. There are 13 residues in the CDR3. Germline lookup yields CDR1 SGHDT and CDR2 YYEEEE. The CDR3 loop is CASSPQTDYGYTF. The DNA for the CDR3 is TGTGCCAGCAGCCCCCAAACGGACTATGGCTACACCTTC.

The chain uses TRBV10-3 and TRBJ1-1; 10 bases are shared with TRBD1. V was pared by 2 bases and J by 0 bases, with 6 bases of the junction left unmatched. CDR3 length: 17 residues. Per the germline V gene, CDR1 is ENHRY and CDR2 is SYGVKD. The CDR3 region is CAISENPDRGMNTEAFF. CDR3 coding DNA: TGTGCCATCAGTGAGAACCCGGACAGGGGGATGAACACTGAAGCTTTCTTT.

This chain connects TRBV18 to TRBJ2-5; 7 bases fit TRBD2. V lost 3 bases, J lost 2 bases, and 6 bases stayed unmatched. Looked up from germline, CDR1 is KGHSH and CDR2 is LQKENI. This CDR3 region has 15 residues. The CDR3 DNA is TGTGCCAGCTCACCGGTCCCAGCGGGGCAAGAGACCCAGTACTTC. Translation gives CASSPVPAGQETQYF.

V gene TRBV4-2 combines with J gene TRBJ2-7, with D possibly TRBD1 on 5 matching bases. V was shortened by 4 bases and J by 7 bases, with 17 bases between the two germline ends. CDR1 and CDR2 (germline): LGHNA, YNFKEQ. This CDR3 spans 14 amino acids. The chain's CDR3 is CASSLLAGSDEQYF. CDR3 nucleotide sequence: TGTGCCAGCAGCCTATTGGCAGGGTCGGATGAGCAGTACTTC.

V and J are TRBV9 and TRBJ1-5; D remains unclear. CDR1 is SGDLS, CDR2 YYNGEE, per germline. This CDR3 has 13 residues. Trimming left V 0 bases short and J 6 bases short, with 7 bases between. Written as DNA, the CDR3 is TGTGCCAGCAGCGTAGAGGTGGGTCAGCCCCAGCATTTT. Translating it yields CASSVEVGQPQHF.

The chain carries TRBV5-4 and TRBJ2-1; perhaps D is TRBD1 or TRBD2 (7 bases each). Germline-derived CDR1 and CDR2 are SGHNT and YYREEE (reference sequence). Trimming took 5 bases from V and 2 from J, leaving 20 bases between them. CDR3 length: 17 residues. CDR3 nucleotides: TGTGCCAGCAGATCCAGGGGAGGGACAGCGGCCTACAATGAGCAGTTCTTC. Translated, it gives CASRSRGGTAAYNEQFF.

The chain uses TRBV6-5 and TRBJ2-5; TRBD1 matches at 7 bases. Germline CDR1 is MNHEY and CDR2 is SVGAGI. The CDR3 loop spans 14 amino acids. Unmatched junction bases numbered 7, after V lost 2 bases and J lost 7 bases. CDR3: CASSYPTGVGTQYF. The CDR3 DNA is TGTGCCAGCAGTTACCCTACAGGGGTGGGGACCCAGTACTTC.

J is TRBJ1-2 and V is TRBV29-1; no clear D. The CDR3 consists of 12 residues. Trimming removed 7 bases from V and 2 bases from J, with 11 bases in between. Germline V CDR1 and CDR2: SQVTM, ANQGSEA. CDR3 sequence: CSAEEGNYGYTF. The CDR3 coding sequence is TGCAGCGCAGAAGAGGGCAACTATGGCTACACCTTC.